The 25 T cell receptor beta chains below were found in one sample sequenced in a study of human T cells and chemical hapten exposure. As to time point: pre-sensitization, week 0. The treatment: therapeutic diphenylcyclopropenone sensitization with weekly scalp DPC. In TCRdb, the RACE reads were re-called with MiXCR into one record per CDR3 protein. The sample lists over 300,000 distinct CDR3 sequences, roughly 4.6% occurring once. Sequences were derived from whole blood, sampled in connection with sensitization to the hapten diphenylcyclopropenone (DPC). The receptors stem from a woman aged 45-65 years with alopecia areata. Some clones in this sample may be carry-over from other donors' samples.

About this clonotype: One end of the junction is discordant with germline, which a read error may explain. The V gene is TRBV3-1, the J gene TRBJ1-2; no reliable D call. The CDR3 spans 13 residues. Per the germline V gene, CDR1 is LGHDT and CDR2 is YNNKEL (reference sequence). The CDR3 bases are TGTGCCAGCAGCCCGACGGATTTCTATGGCTGCACCTTC. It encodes CASSPTDFYGCTF.

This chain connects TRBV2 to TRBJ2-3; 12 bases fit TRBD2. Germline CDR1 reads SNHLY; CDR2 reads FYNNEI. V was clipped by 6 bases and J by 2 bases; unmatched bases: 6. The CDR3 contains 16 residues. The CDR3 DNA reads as TGTGCCAGCAGGGCGACTAGCGGGGGCCCCACAGATACGCAGTATTTT. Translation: CASRATSGGPTDTQYF.

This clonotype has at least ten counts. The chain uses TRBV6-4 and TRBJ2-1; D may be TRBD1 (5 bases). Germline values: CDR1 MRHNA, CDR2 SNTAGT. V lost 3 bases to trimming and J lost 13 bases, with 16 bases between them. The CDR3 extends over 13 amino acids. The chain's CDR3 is CASSEVLGVLQFF. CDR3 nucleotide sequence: TGTGCCAGCAGTGAGGTTTTAGGGGTCCTCCAGTTCTTC.

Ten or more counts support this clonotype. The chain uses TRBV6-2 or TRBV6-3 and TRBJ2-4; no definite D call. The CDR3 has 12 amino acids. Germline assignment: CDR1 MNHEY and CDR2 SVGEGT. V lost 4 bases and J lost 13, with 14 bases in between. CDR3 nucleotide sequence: TGTGCCAGCAGTTCTTCTACCCCTATCCAGTACTTC. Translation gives CASSSSTPIQYF.

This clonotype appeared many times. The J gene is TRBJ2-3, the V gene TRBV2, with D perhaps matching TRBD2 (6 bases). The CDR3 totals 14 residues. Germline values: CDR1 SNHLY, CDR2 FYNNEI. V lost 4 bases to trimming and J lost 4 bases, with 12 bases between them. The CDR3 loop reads CASSAYGTSDTQYF. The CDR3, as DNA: TGTGCCAGCAGTGCCTACGGGACTTCAGATACGCAGTATTTT.

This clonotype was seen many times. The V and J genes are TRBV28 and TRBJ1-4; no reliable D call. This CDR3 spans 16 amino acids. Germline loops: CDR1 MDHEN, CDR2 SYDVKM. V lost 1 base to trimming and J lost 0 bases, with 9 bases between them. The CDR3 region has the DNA TGTGCCAGCAGTTTATATCTGGGCTCAACTAATGAAAAACTGTTTTTT. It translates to CASSLYLGSTNEKLFF.

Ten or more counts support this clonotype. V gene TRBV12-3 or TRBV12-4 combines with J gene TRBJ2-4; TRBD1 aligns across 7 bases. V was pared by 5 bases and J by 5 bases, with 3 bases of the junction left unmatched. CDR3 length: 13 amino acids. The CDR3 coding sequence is TGTGCCAGCAGTCCCGACAGGGAAAACATTCAGTACTTC. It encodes CASSPDRENIQYF.

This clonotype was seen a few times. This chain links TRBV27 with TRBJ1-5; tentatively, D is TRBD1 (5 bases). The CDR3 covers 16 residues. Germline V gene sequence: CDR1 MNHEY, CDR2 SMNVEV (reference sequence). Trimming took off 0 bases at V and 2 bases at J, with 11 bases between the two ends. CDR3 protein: CASSLSGRVRNQPQHF. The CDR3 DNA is TGTGCCAGCAGTTTATCGGGCAGGGTTCGCAATCAGCCCCAGCATTTT.

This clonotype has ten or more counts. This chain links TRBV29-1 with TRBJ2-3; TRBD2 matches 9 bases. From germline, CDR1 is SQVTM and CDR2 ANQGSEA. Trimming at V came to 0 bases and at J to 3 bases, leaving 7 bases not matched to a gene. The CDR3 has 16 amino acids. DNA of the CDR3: TGCAGCGTTGAAGATGTAGGCGGGAGGGAAACAGATACGCAGTATTTT. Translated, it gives CSVEDVGGRETDTQYF.

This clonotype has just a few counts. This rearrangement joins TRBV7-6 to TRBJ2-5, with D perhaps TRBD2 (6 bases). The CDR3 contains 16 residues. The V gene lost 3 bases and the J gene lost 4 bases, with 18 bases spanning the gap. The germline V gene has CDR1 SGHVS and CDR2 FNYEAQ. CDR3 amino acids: CASSFILSRGGETQYF. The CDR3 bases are TGTGCCAGCAGCTTTATTCTCAGTAGGGGAGGAGAGACCCAGTACTTC.

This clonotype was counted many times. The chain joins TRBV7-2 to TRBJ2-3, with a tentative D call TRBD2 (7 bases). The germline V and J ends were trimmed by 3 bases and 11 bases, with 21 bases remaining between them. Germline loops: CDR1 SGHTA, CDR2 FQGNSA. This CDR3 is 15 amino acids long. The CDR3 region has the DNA TGTGCCAGCAGCTTCTTGGCGGGGGCCTCCCAGGGGCAGTATTTT. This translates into CASSFLAGASQGQYF. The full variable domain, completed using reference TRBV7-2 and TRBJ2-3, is GAGVSQSPSNKVTEKGKDVELRCDPISGHTALYWYRQSLGQGLEFLIYFQGNSAPDKSGLPSDRFSAERTGGSVSTLTIQRTQQEDSAVYLCASSFLAGASQGQYFGPGTRLTVL.

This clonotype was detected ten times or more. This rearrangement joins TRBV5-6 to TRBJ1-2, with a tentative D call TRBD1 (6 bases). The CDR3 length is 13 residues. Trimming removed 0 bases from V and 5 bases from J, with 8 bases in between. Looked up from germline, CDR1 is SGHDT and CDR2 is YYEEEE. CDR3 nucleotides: TGTGCCAGCAGCTTGGACAGGGCGTATGGCTACACCTTC. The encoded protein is CASSLDRAYGYTF.

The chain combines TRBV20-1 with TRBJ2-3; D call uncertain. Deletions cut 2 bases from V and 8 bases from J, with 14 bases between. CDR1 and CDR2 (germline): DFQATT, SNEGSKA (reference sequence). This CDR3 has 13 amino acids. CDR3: CSARMARLGTQYF. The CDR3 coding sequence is TGCAGTGCTAGAATGGCTCGACTCGGTACGCAGTATTTT.

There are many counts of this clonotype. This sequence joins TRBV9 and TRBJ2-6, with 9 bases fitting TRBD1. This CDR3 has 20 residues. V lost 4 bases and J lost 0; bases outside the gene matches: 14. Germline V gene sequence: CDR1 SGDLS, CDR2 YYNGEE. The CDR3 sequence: CASSPRGSTGGYSGANVLTF. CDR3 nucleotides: TGTGCCAGCAGCCCACGAGGATCGACAGGGGGGTACTCTGGGGCCAACGTCCTGACTTTC. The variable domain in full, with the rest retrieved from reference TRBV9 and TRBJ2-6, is DSGVTQTPKHLITATGQRVTLRCSPRSGDLSVYWYQQSLDQGLQFLIQYYNGEERAKGNILERFSAQQFPDLHSELNLSSLELGDSALYFCASSPRGSTGGYSGANVLTFGAGSRLTVL.

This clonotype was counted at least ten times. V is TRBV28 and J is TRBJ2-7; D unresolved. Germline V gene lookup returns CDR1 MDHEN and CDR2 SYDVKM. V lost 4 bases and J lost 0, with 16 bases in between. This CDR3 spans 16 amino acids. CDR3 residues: CASSSQTETASYEQYF. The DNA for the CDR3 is TGTGCCAGCAGTTCCCAGACTGAAACTGCCTCCTACGAGCAGTACTTC.

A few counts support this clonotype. This CDR3 reads CASSQGSAINNEKLFF. In DNA form, the CDR3 reads TGTGCCAGCAGCCAAGGCTCAGCAATTAATAATGAAAAACTGTTTTTT. The chain combines TRBV3-1 with TRBJ1-4; D not resolved. V gave up 1 base and J gave up 4 bases, with 13 bases separating them. The germline V gene has CDR1 LGHDT and CDR2 YNNKEL (reference sequence). The CDR3 covers 16 residues.

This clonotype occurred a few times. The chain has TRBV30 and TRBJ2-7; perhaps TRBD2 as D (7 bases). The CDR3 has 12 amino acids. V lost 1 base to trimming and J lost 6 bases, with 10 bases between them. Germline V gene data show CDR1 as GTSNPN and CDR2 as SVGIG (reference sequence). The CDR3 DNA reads TGTGCCTGGAGTGGGGAGGGGGTCGAGCAGTACTTC. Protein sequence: CAWSGEGVEQYF.

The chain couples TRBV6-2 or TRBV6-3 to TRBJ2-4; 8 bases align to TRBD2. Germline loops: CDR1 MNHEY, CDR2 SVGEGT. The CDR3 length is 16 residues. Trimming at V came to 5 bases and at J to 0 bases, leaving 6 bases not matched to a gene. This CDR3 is CASSTSGSKAKNIQYF. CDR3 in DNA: TGTGCCAGCAGTACAAGCGGGAGTAAAGCCAAAAACATTCAGTACTTC.

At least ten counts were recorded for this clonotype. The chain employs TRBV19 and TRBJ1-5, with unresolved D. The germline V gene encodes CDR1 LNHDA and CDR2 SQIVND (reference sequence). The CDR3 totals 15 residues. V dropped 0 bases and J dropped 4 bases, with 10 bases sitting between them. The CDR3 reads CASSIDLDTNQPQHF. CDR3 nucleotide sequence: TGTGCCAGTAGTATAGATCTTGACACTAATCAGCCCCAGCATTTT.

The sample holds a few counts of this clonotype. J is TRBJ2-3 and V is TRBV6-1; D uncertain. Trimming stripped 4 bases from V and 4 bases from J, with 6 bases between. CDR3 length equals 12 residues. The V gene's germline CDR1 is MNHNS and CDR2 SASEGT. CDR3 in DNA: TGTGCCAGCAGTGTCGTCTCAGATACGCAGTATTTT. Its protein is CASSVVSDTQYF.

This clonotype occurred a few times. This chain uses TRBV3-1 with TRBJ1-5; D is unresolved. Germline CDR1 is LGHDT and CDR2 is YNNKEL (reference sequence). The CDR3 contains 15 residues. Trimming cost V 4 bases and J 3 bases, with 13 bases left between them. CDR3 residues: CASSPNLSPNQPQHF. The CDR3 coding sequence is TGTGCCAGCAGCCCAAACCTGAGCCCCAATCAGCCCCAGCATTTT.

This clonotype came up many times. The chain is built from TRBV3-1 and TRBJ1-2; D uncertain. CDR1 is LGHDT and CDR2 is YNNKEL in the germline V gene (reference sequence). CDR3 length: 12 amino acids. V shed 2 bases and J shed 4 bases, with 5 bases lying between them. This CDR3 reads CASSQSTYGYTF. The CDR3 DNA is TGTGCCAGCAGCCAAAGTACCTATGGCTACACCTTC.

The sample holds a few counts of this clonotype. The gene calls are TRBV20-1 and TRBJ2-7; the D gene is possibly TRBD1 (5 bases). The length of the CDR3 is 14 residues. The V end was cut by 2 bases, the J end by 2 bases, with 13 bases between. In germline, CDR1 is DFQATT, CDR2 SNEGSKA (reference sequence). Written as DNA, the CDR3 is TGCAGTGCTAGATCTACAGGCGCACCCTACGAGCAGTACTTC. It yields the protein CSARSTGAPYEQYF.

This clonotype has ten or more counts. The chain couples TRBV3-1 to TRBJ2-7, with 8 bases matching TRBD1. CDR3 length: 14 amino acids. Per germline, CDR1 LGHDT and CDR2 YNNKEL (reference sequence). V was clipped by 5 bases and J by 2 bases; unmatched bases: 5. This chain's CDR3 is CASSIAGGPYEQYF. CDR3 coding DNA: TGTGCCAGCAGCATCGCAGGGGGCCCCTACGAGCAGTACTTC.

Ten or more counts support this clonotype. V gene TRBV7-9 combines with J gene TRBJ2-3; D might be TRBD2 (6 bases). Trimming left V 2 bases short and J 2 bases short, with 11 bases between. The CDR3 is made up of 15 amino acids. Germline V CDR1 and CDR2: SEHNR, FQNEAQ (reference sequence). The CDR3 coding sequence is TGTGCCAGCAGCTTAAGTAGCGGTTCCACAGATACGCAGTATTTT. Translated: CASSLSSGSTDTQYF.